Here is one TCR beta chain with its context. The antigen is not known. The data were taken from a study of brain T cells in children with intractable seizures. V lost 4 bases to trimming and J lost 1 base; unmatched junction nucleotides: 7. Germline V gives CDR1 SGHRS, CDR2 YFSETQ. There are 15 residues in the CDR3. Study results and limitations: Clones missing pre-surgery may reflect undersampling of that blood sample.

Surgery cases with the highest brain T cell transcript signatures were chosen for sequencing. Pre-surgery treatment included at least one anti-epileptic drug. The data were produced by immunoSEQ multiplex PCR, yet TCRdb's version contains in-frame clones alone and is incomplete. The table shows some 80,000 clones, with about 90% occurring only once. The chain uses TRBV5-1 and TRBJ2-5, with 7 bases aligning to TRBD2. This specimen consisted of peripheral blood, obtained at surgery. The TCR sequence derives from a girl aged 2-10 years with Rasmussen encephalitis and intractable seizures. The CDR3 DNA is TGCGCCAGCAGCCCCCCGGGGGGAGTCCAAGAGACCCAGTACTTC. This sequence encodes CASSPPGGVQETQYF.